Below, 2 T cell receptor beta chains from the same sample are listed, as sequenced in a study of control samples from healthy donors and cancer patients (dated by TCRdb to 2020 to 2021). The method behind the library was the immunoSEQ multiplex PCR assay. Entries here come from immuneACCESS through TCRdb and include only in-frame sequences with V and J called. Some clones fail to appear in such tables; in the studies checked, an unresolved V gene covers under half of the shortfall, and the cause of the remainder is unknown. Within this sample are 130,000 to 150,000 clones, with just under 95% of them counted one time only. In total, the top ten clones hold 12% to 15% of the sample. Input material: PBMCs. The receptors shown here come from a man in his sixties with colorectal cancer.

The chain uses TRBV5-8 and TRBJ2-5; tentatively, D is TRBD2 (6 bases). Germline V gene data show CDR1 as SGHTS and CDR2 as YDEGEE. Trimming removed 0 bases from V and 5 bases from J, with 11 bases in between. CDR3 length: 14 residues. The CDR3 DNA is TGTGCCAGCAGCTTGGAACCAGGGAGGGAGACCCAGTACTTC. Translation gives CASSLEPGRETQYF.

The rearrangement uses TRBV12-3 or TRBV12-4 and TRBJ1-2; D is uncertain. The V and J ends lost 8 bases and 8 bases respectively, with 15 bases between them. CDR3 size: 12 residues. Written as DNA, the CDR3 is TGTGCCAGCTCCTCCGCCACCGGAGGCTACACCTTC. It is translated as CASSSATGGYTF.